Presented here are 5 T cell receptor beta chains from one specimen sequenced in a study of T-cell reconstitution after alpha-beta-depleted transplantation in children. Researchers prepared the TCRbeta library using unique molecular identifiers, the study reports. TCRdb re-derived calls from the PCR reads in MiXCR, one entry per CDR3 protein. Altogether a few hundred thousand distinct CDR3 sequences are present, approximately 12% being singletons, with the ten largest covering about 4.5%. This specimen consisted of PBMCs, obtained from the stem cell graft. These receptors all stem from a human donor who donated a stem cell graft to a child with Fanconi anemia.

This clonotype was found a few times. The rearrangement joins TRBV3-1 to TRBJ2-5; 7 nucleotides line up with TRBD2. The CDR3 sequence is 16 residues long. The V segment lost 1 base and the J segment 5 bases; nucleotides outside the gene matches: 10. CDR1 is LGHDT and CDR2 is YNNKEL in the germline V gene (reference sequence). CDR3 sequence reads: CASSQGNRGVGETQYF. CDR3 DNA: TGTGCCAGCAGCCAAGGGAATCGGGGGGTGGGCGAGACCCAGTACTTC.

This clonotype was counted many times. The gene calls are TRBV14 and TRBJ2-1, with D tentatively TRBD1 (6 bases). Germline values: CDR1 SGHDN, CDR2 FVKESK. The length of the CDR3 is 13 residues. V was shortened by 0 bases and J by 15 bases, with 15 bases between the two germline ends. CDR3 residues: CASSQDEQGRTFF. The CDR3 DNA is TGTGCCAGCAGCCAAGATGAACAGGGAAGGACGTTCTTC.

The DNA of the CDR3 is TGTGCCAGCAAGGGGACCCCGTCCGGGGAGCTGTTTTTT. Translation gives CASKGTPSGELFF. The V call is TRBV6-1, the J call TRBJ2-2; D possibly matches TRBD1 or TRBD2 (5 bases each). Germline CDR1 is MNHNS and CDR2 is SASEGT. This CDR3 has 13 residues. Trimming took off 7 bases at V and 6 bases at J, with 12 bases between the two ends.

This chain links TRBV10-2 with TRBJ1-5; no clear D. Looked up from germline, CDR1 is WSHSY and CDR2 is SAAADI. The CDR3 is 13 residues long. Deletions cut 2 bases from V and 5 bases from J, with 7 bases between. DNA for the CDR3: TGCGCCAGCAGTGAGGGGAGCCATCAGCCCCAGCATTTT. Translated, it gives CASSEGSHQPQHF.

The V and J genes are TRBV5-4 and TRBJ1-4; perhaps TRBD1 as D (5 bases). This CDR3 is built from 15 residues. Trimming cost V 2 bases and J 5 bases, with 13 bases left between them. Germline loops: CDR1 SGHNT, CDR2 YYREEE (reference sequence). The CDR3, as DNA: TGTGCCAGCAGCTTAGGGGTCGGATTCAATGAAAAACTGTTTTTT. This translates into CASSLGVGFNEKLFF.